The sequence of this T cell receptor beta chain was determined in a study of T cell changes during pregnancy in multiple sclerosis. Assay used: immunoSEQ multiplex PCR; TCRdb lists only in-frame clones, some missing. The sample consists of around 35,000 clones, around 92% of them appearing once. The CDR3 consists of 11 residues. Trimming took off 2 bases at V and 6 bases at J, with 5 bases between the two ends. In germline, CDR1 is MNHNY, CDR2 SVGAGI (reference sequence). This chain joins TRBV6-6 and TRBJ2-7; D gene uncertain. The material sequenced was PBMCs (not recorded whether the cells were cultured). The sequence came from a female donor with multiple sclerosis, enrolled in a pregnancy study. CDR3 region: CASSYMAEQYF. CDR3 coding DNA: TGTGCCAGCAGTTACATGGCCGAGCAGTACTTC.